The 11 T cell receptor beta chains given below trace back to one sample, sequenced in a study of blood T cell repertoires in COVID-19 (dated by TCRdb to 2020 to 2021). Preparation of the library involved the immunoSEQ multiplex PCR assay. TCRdb took over this immuneACCESS table, retaining in-frame rearrangements with V and J assigned. Such tables are incomplete; in checked studies, under half of the missing clones stem from an unresolved V gene, and the remainder is unexplained. The sample table records approximately 200,000 clones; 88% of these occur just once. 2.7% of the sample lies in the top ten. Sequencing was carried out using peripheral blood. The receptor set was obtained from a woman aged 55-75 years with acute or convalescent COVID-19.

The genes are TRBV18 and TRBJ2-3, with 14 bases identical to TRBD2. The V and J ends lost 3 bases and 2 bases, in that order; junction bases with no gene match: 4. The CDR3 extends over 17 amino acids. CDR1 and CDR2 from the germline V gene are KGHSH and LQKENI. The CDR3 is CASSPRTSGRFTDTQYF. The CDR3 bases are TGTGCCAGCTCACCCAGGACTAGCGGGAGGTTCACAGATACGCAGTATTTT.

V usage is TRBV7-8 and J usage is TRBJ1-4; D is undetermined. CDR1 and CDR2 from the germline V gene are SGHVS and FQNEAQ. This CDR3 comprises 15 residues. The V gene lost 5 bases and the J gene lost 2 bases, with 12 bases spanning the gap. CDR3 DNA: TGTGCCAGCAGCCAGTTACCAGTCACTAATGAAAAACTGTTTTTT. It is translated as CASSQLPVTNEKLFF.

The rearrangement uses TRBV10-3 and TRBJ2-7; no clear D gene. The V and J ends lost 2 bases and 2 bases respectively, with 10 bases between them. The CDR3 runs 14 residues. The V gene's germline CDR1 is ENHRY and CDR2 SYGVKD. The CDR3 DNA reads TGTGCCATCAGTGAGGTGCAGGTAACCTACGAGCAGTACTTC. Protein sequence: CAISEVQVTYEQYF.

This chain uses TRBV9 with TRBJ2-1; 11 bases align to TRBD2. The germline gives CDR1 SGDLS, CDR2 YYNGEE. The length of the CDR3 is 15 residues. V lost 2 bases, J lost 4 bases, and 2 bases stayed unmatched. CDR3 nucleotides: TGTGCCAGCAGCGTCGGGACTAGCGGTTACAATGAGCAGTTCTTC. The encoded protein is CASSVGTSGYNEQFF.

A word on this clone: The sample contains more than one DNA sequence encoding this CDR3. The chain links TRBV6-5 to TRBJ1-1; D ambiguous. The CDR3 is made up of 13 amino acids. From germline, CDR1 is MNHEY and CDR2 SVGAGI. The V and J ends lost 5 bases and 0 bases respectively, with 7 bases between them. DNA for the CDR3: TGTGCCAGCAGTCCTACCGTGAACACTGAAGCTTTCTTT. This codes for CASSPTVNTEAFF.

This chain uses TRBV18 with TRBJ1-5; 9 bases line up with TRBD1. Germline-derived CDR1 and CDR2 are KGHSH and LQKENI. Trimming took 3 bases from V and 2 from J; bases not matched to a gene: 5. This CDR3 is 16 amino acids long. DNA of the CDR3: TGTGCCAGCTCACCGGGACAGGGTAACGGCAATCAGCCCCAGCATTTT. It specifies CASSPGQGNGNQPQHF.

The V and J genes are TRBV6-1 and TRBJ1-6; unclear D gene. This CDR3 region has 14 residues. V shed 7 bases and J shed 9 bases, with 16 bases lying between them. Germline V gives CDR1 MNHNS, CDR2 SASEGT. CDR3 sequence (DNA): TGTGCCAGCAAAGCAGGAGGTAGTAGTTCACCCCTCCACTTT. It specifies CASKAGGSSSPLHF.

The chain recombines TRBV12-3 or TRBV12-4 with TRBJ1-1, with TRBD1 identical over 8 bases. The CDR3 has 13 residues. J gave up 5 bases and V 6 bases, and 5 bases lay outside the gene matches. The CDR3 coding sequence is TGTGCCAGCAGAACAGGGGGAAGAACTGAAGCTTTCTTT. Amino acids: CASRTGGRTEAFF.

V gene TRBV29-1 combines with J gene TRBJ2-1; unclear D gene. Germline CDR1 and CDR2: SQVTM and ANQGSEA. Trimming took 3 bases from V and 7 from J, leaving 7 bases between them. The CDR3 consists of 11 residues. CDR3 DNA: TGCAGCGTTGAGTCTATGAATGAGCAGTTCTTC. Translation gives CSVESMNEQFF.

The V gene is TRBV6-5, the J gene TRBJ1-2; a possible D gene is TRBD1 (6 bases). V shed 0 bases and J shed 3 bases, with 11 bases lying between them. The CDR3 runs to 15 residues. Germline V lookup: CDR1 MNHEY, CDR2 SVGAGI. This chain's CDR3 is CASSYSGQGYYGYTF. CDR3 DNA: TGTGCCAGCAGTTACTCTGGGCAGGGGTACTATGGCTACACCTTC.

This clone was recorded only once. The chain uses TRBV19 and TRBJ2-7; D may be TRBD1 (6 bases). Per germline, CDR1 LNHDA and CDR2 SQIVND (reference sequence). V was clipped by 5 bases and J by 1 base, with 12 bases between them. The CDR3 has 14 amino acids. The DNA of the CDR3 is TGTGCCAGTAGTCGGACAGACCCTTCCTACGAGCAGTACTTC. It translates to CASSRTDPSYEQYF.